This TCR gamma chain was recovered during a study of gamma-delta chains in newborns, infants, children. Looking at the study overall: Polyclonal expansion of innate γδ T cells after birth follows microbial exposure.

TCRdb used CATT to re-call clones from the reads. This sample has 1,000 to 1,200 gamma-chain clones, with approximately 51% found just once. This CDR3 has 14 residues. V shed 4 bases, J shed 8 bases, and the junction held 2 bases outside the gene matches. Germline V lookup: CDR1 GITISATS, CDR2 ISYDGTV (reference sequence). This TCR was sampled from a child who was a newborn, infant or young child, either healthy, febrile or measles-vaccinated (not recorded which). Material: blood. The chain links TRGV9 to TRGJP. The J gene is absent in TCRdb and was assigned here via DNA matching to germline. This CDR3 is CALWEQLGKKIKVF. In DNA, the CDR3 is TGTGCCTTGTGGGAACAGTTGGGCAAAAAAATCAAGGTATTT.